The rows below give T cell receptor beta chains drawn from one sample of a study of blood T cell repertoires in COVID-19. Assay: immunoSEQ multiplex PCR; the TCRdb copy retains only in-frame clones and omits some. The sample lists about 58,000 clones, approximately 90% seen once, with about 1.4% in the top ten. The sample taken for sequencing was peripheral blood. All receptors come from a man aged 55 to 70 with acute or convalescent COVID-19. CDR3s include the opening cysteine and the closing phenylalanine or tryptophan. The D gene is left open where the match is weak. Expanded clones are given a class, and other clones once, few, many or no size at all.

>.|.|TRBV6-2/TRBV6-3|TRBJ1-5
CASSLGDSDEPQHF
TGTGCCAGCAGTCTAGGGGACTCTGATGAGCCCCAGCATTTT
>.|.|TRBV2|TRBJ2-1
CASTGTGFAREMGDEQFF
TGTGCCAGCACGGGGACAGGATTTGCGCGGGAGATGGGGGATGAGCAGTTCTTC
>.|.|TRBV7-9|TRBJ1-5
CASSRAGLQDYSNQPQHF
TGTGCCAGCAGCCGAGCGGGATTGCAGGATTATAGCAATCAGCCCCAGCATTTT
>few|.|TRBV7-8|TRBJ2-5
CASLFMGSGGGETQYF
TGTGCCAGCCTCTTTATGGGGAGCGGAGGCGGGGAGACCCAGTACTTC
>.|.|TRBV15|TRBJ1-2
CATSNGLPGDGYTF
TGTGCCACCAGCAATGGTCTCCCGGGGGATGGCTACACCTTC
>.|.|TRBV5-5|TRBJ2-5
CASSPQGTYQETQYF
TGTGCCAGCAGCCCCCAGGGGACCTACCAAGAGACCCAGTACTTC
>.|TRBD1|TRBV5-1|TRBJ1-3
CASSWGDSGNTIYF
TGCGCCAGCAGCTGGGGGGACAGTGGAAACACCATATATTTT
>.|TRBD1|TRBV24-1|TRBJ1-5
CATSDQGGLGNQPQHF
TGTGCCACCAGTGACCAAGGGGGCTTAGGCAATCAGCCCCAGCATTTT
>.|TRBD2|TRBV24-1|TRBJ2-1
CATSDHGRATYNEQFF
TGTGCCACCAGTGATCACGGGAGGGCAACCTACAATGAGCAGTTCTTC
>.|TRBD1|TRBV24-1|TRBJ2-5
CATAEGGDPPRRTQYF
TGTGCCACCGCCGAAGGGGGCGACCCGCCAAGGAGGACCCAGTACTTC
>once|.|TRBV30|TRBJ1-5
CAWSRGMYQPQHF
TGTGCCTGGAGCCGGGGTATGTACCAGCCCCAGCATTTT
>.|TRBD1|TRBV7-2|TRBJ1-2
CASSLEGQAVYGYTF
TGTGCCAGCAGCTTAGAGGGACAGGCTGTCTATGGCTACACCTTC
>.|.|TRBV3-1/TRBV3-2|TRBJ1-2
CASSPRAGGYTF
TGTGCCAGCAGCCCCAGGGCAGGGGGCTACACCTTC
>few|TRBD1|TRBV6-2/TRBV6-3|TRBJ1-1
CASSETGAKGEAFF
TGTGCCAGCAGTGAGACAGGGGCGAAGGGTGAAGCTTTCTTT
>.|.|TRBV6-2/TRBV6-3|TRBJ1-5
CASSYSGSLQHF
TGTGCCAGCAGTTACTCCGGTAGCCTCCAGCATTTT
>.|TRBD2|TRBV5-8|TRBJ2-7
CASSSTRTSGRYEQYF
TGTGCCAGCAGCTCGACACGGACTAGCGGGAGGTACGAGCAGTACTTC
>.|TRBD1|TRBV6-5|TRBJ1-3
CASRLDQGAGNTIYF
TGTGCCAGCAGACTCGATCAGGGGGCTGGAAACACCATATATTTT
>.|.|TRBV11-3|TRBJ1-2
CASSFRDPEGYTF
TGTGCCAGCAGCTTTCGAGACCCGGAGGGCTACACCTTC
>few|TRBD2|TRBV11-1|TRBJ2-1
CASSLELAGAYNEQFF
TGTGCCAGCAGCTTAGAACTAGCGGGAGCCTACAATGAGCAGTTCTTC
>.|TRBD1|TRBV7-2|TRBJ1-5
CASSLRGGYYQPQHF
TGTGCCAGCAGCTTGAGAGGGGGCTACTATCAGCCCCAGCATTTT
>.|TRBD1|TRBV15|TRBJ1-5
CATSRDRGPQPQHF
TGTGCCACCAGCAGAGATAGGGGGCCTCAGCCCCAGCATTTT
>.|.|TRBV9|TRBJ1-6
CASSPGKFRDTFNSPLHF
TGTGCCAGCAGCCCCGGGAAGTTCCGGGACACCTTTAATTCACCCCTCCACTTT
>.|TRBD1|TRBV4-1|TRBJ2-5
CASSHGQGPQETQYF
TGCGCCAGCAGCCACGGACAGGGGCCCCAAGAGACCCAGTACTTC
>.|.|TRBV9|TRBJ2-6
CASATNSGANVLTF
TGTGCCAGCGCTACGAACTCTGGGGCCAACGTCCTGACTTTC
>.|TRBD1|TRBV14|TRBJ1-2
CASSQEDRDYYGYTF
TGTGCCAGCAGCCAAGAGGACAGGGACTACTATGGCTACACCTTC
>.|TRBD1|TRBV19|TRBJ1-1
CASSGPTTGQFNTEAFF
TGTGCCAGTAGCGGGCCCACTACGGGACAGTTTAACACTGAAGCTTTCTTT
>.|TRBD1|TRBV6-5|TRBJ1-2
CASSYLDRGNGYTF
TGTGCCAGCAGTTATTTGGACAGGGGGAATGGCTACACCTTC
>.|TRBD1|TRBV3-1/TRBV3-2|TRBJ1-2
CASSQEPGTGYGYTF
TGTGCCAGCAGCCAAGAACCAGGGACAGGCTATGGCTACACCTTC
>.|.|TRBV9|TRBJ2-7
CASSVAGGNYEQYF
TGTGCCAGCAGCGTAGCAGGCGGGAACTACGAGCAGTACTTC
>.|TRBD2|TRBV30|TRBJ2-1
CAWNYKRGEQFF
TGTGCCTGGAATTACAAGCGGGGGGAGCAGTTCTTC
>.|.|TRBV24-1|TRBJ1-2
CATSSSGGSYGYTF
TGTGCCACCAGCTCATCCGGGGGGAGCTATGGCTACACCTTC
>.|.|TRBV30|TRBJ1-2
CAWSVGNLPYGYTF
TGTGCCTGGAGTGTCGGTAACCTCCCCTATGGCTACACCTTC
>.|.|TRBV5-1|TRBJ1-1
CASSLERVNTEAFF
TGCGCCAGCAGCTTGGAAAGAGTGAACACTGAAGCTTTCTTT
>.|.|TRBV29-1|TRBJ2-3
CSATGQVSTDTQYF
TGCAGCGCCACAGGCCAAGTTAGCACAGATACGCAGTATTTT
>.|.|TRBV6-1|TRBJ1-1
CASSENRVGTEAFF
TGTGCCAGCAGTGAAAACAGGGTCGGCACTGAAGCTTTCTTT
>.|.|TRBV7-9|TRBJ2-7
CASEAGATYEQYF
TGTGCCAGCGAGGCGGGGGCTACCTACGAGCAGTACTTC
>.|.|TRBV30|TRBJ2-2
CAWALALAGITGELFF
TGTGCCTGGGCCCTTGCACTAGCTGGTATTACCGGGGAGCTGTTTTTT
>.|.|TRBV21-1|TRBJ2-7
CASNRGGAYEQYF
TGTGCCAGCAACAGAGGGGGGGCCTACGAGCAGTACTTC
>.|TRBD2|TRBV7-3|TRBJ2-2
CASSSAGASTGELFF
TGTGCCAGCAGCTCCGCGGGAGCGAGCACCGGGGAGCTGTTTTTT
>.|.|TRBV5-4|TRBJ2-3
CASSLVAGSTDTQYF
TGTGCCAGCAGCTTGGTCGCGGGCAGCACAGATACGCAGTATTTT
>.|.|TRBV7-2|TRBJ1-5
CASSLVGGRSNQPQHF
TGTGCCAGCAGCTTAGTGGGGGGGAGGAGCAATCAGCCCCAGCATTTT
>.|.|TRBV7-3|TRBJ1-1
CASSSYTTVRAFF
TGTGCCAGCAGCTCTTACACGACAGTGAGAGCTTTCTTT
>few|.|TRBV25-1|TRBJ2-3
CASSPRGRSTDTQYF
TGTGCCAGCAGTCCTCGTGGCCGTAGCACAGATACGCAGTATTTT
>.|.|TRBV6-5|TRBJ2-7
CASSVNGVSLEQYF
TGTGCCAGCAGCGTAAACGGGGTCTCTTTGGAGCAGTACTTC
>.|.|TRBV29-1|TRBJ1-4
CSVLNAGDGKLFF
TGCAGCGTTTTAAATGCGGGTGATGGAAAACTGTTTTTT
>.|.|TRBV6-4|TRBJ1-2
CASTGPPEVYGYTF
TGTGCCAGCACCGGACCCCCGGAGGTCTATGGCTACACCTTC
>.|.|TRBV7-6|TRBJ1-5
CASSPSVGNQPQHF
TGTGCCAGCAGCCCGAGCGTGGGCAATCAGCCCCAGCATTTT
>.|TRBD2|TRBV15|TRBJ2-7
CATSRVGLAGDYEQYF
TGTGCCACCAGCAGAGTGGGACTAGCGGGAGACTACGAGCAGTACTTC
>few|TRBD1|TRBV6-2/TRBV6-3|TRBJ2-3
CASTPRGRGPDTQYF
TGTGCCAGCACCCCCCGGGGCAGGGGGCCAGATACGCAGTATTTT
>.|TRBD2|TRBV20-1|TRBJ2-1
CSASVLAAENEQFF
TGCAGTGCTAGTGTTCTAGCGGCGGAGAATGAGCAGTTCTTC
>.|.|TRBV28|TRBJ1-4
CASSPSGFRGATNEKLFF
TGTGCCAGCAGTCCGAGCGGGTTTCGTGGGGCAACTAATGAAAAACTGTTTTTT
>.|.|TRBV7-9|TRBJ2-1
CASSLLAELTMMQFF
TGTGCCAGCAGCTTATTAGCGGAGCTTACAATGATGCAGTTCTTC
>.|.|TRBV11-2|TRBJ2-7
CASSLVPDEQYF
TGTGCCAGCAGCTTAGTGCCGGACGAGCAGTACTTC